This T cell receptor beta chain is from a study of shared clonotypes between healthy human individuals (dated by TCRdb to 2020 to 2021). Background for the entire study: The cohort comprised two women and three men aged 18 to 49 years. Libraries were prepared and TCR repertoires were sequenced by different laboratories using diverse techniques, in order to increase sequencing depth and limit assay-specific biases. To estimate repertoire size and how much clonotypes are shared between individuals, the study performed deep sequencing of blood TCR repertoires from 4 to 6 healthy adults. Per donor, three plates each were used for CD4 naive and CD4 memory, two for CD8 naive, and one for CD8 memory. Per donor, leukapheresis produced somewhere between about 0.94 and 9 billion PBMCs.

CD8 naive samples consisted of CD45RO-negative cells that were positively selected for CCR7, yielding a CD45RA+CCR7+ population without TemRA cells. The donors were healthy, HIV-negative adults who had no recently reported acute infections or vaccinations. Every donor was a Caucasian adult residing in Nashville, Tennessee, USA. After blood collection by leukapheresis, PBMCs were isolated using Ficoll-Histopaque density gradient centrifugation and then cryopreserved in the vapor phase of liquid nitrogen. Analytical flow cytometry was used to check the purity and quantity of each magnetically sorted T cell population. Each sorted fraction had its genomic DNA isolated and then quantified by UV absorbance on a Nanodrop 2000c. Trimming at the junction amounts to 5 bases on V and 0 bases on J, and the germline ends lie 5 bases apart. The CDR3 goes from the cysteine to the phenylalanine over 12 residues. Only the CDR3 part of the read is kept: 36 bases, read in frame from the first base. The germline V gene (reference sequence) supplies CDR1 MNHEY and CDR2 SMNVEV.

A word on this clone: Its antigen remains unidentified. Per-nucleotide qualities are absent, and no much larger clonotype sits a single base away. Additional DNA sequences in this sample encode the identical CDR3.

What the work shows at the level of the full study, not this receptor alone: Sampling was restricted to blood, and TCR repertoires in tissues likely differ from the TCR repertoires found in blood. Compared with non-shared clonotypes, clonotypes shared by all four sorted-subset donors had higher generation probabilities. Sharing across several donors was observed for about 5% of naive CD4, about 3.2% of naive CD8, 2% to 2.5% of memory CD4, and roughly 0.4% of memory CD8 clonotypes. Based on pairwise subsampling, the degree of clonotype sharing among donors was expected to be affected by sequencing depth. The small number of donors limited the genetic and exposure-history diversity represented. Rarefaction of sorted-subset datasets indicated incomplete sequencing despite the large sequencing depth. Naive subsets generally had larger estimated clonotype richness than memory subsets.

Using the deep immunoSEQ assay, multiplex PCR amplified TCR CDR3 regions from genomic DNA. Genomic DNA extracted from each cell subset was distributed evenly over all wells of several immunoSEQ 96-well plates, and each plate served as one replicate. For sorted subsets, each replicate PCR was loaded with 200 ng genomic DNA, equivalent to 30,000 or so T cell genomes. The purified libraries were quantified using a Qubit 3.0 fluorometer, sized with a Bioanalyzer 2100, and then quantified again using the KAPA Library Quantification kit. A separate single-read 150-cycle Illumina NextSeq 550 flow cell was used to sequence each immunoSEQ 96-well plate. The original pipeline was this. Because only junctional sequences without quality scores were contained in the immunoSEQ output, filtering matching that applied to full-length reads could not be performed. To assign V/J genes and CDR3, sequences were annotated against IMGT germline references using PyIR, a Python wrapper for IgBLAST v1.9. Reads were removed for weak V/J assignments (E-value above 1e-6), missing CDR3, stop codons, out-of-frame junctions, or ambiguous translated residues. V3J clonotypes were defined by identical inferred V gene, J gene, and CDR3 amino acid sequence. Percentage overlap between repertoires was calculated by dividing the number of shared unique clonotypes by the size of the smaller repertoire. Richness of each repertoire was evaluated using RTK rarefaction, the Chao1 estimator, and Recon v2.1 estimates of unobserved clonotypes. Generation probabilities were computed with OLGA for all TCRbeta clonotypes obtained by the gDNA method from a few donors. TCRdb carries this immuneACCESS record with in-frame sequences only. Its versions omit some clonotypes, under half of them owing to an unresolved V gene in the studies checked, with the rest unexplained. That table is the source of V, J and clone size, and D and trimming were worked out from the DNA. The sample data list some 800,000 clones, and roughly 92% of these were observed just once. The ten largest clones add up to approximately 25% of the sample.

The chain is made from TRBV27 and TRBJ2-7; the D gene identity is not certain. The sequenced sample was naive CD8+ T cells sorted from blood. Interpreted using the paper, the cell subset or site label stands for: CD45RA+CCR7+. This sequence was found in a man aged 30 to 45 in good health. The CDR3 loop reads CASSPNSYEQYF. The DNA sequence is TGTGCCAGCAGTCCAAACTCCTACGAGCAGTACTTC.